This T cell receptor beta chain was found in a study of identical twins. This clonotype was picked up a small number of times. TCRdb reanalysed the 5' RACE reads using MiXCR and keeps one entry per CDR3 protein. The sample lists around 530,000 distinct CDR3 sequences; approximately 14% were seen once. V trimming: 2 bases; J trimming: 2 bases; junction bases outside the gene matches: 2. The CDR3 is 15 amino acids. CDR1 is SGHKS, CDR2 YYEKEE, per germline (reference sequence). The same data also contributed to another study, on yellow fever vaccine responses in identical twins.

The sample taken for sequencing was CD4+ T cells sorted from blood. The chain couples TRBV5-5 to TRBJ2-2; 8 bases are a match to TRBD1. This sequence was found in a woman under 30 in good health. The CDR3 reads CASSFAGGNTGELFF. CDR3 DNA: TGTGCCAGCAGCTTTGCAGGGGGCAACACCGGGGAGCTGTTTTTT.